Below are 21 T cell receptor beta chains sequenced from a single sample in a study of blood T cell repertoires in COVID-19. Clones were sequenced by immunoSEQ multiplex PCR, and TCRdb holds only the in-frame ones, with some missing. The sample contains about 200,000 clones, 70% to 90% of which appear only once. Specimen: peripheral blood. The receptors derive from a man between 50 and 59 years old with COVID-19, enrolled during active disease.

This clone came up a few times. The CDR3 nucleotides read TGTGCCAGCAGCTCCCGCCAAGAGACCCAGTACTTC. Encoded protein: CASSSRQETQYF. J is TRBJ2-5 and V is TRBV7-9; D remains ambiguous. The V gene's germline CDR1 is SEHNR and CDR2 FQNEAQ (reference sequence). Trimming took 4 bases from V and 1 from J, leaving 4 bases between them. This CDR3 has 12 residues.

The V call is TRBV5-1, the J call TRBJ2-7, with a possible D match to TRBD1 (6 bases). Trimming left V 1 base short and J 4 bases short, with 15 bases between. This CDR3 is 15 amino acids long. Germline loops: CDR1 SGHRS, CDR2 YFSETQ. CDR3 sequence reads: CASSLTAGVGYEQYF. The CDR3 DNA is TGCGCCAGCAGCTTGACGGCAGGGGTAGGTTACGAGCAGTACTTC. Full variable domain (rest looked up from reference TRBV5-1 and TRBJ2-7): KAGVTQTPRYLIKTRGQQVTLSCSPISGHRSVSWYQQTPGQGLQFLFEYFSETQRNKGNFPGRFSGRQFSNSRSEMNVSTLELGDSALYLCASSLTAGVGYEQYFGPGTRLTVT.

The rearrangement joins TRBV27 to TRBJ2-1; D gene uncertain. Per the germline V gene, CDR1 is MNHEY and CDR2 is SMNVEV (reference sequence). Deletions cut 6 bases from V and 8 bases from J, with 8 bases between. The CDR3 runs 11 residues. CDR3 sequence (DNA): TGTGCCAGCAGGGGTGGGCATGAGCAGTTCTTC. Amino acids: CASRGGHEQFF.

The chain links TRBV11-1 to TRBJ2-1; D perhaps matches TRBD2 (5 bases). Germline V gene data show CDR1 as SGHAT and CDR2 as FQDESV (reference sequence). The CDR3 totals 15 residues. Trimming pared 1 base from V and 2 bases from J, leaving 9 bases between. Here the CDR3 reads CASSLVQRAYNEQFF. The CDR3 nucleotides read TGTGCCAGCAGCTTAGTTCAGAGGGCCTACAATGAGCAGTTCTTC.

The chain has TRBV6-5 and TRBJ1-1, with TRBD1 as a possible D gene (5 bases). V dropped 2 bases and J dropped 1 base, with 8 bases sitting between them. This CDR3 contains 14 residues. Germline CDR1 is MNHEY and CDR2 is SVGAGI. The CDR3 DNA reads TGTGCCAGCAGTTACGCGGGGCAGAACACTGAAGCTTTCTTT. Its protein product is CASSYAGQNTEAFF.

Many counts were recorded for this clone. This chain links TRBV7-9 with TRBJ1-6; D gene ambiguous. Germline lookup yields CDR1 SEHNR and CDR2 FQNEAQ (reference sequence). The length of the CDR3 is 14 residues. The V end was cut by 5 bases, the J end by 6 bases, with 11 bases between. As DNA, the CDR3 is TGTGCCAGCAGCCAGGAAAATGGTAATTCACCCCTCCACTTT. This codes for CASSQENGNSPLHF.

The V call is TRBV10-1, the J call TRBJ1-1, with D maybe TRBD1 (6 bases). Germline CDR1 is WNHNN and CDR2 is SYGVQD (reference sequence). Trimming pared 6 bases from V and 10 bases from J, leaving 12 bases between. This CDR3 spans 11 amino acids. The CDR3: CASRGGLRAFF. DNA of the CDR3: TGCGCCAGCAGAGGGGGACTACGAGCTTTCTTT.

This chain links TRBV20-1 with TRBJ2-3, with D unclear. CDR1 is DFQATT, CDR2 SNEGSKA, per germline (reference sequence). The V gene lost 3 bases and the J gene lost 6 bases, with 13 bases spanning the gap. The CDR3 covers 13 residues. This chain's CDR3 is CSASKVVGDTQYF. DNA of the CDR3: TGCAGTGCTAGTAAGGTAGTCGGGGATACGCAGTATTTT.

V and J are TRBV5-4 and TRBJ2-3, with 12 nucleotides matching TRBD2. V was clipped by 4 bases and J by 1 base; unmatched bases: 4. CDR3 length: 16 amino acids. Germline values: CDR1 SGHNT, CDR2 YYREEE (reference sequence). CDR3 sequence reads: CASSTGLAGGTDTQYF. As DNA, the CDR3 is TGTGCCAGCAGCACGGGACTAGCGGGCGGCACAGATACGCAGTATTTT.

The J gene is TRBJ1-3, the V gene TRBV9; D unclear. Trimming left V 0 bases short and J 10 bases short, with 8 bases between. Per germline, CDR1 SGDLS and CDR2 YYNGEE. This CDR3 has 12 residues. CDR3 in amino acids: CASSVAQDTIYF. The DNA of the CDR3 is TGTGCCAGCAGCGTAGCTCAGGATACCATATATTTT.

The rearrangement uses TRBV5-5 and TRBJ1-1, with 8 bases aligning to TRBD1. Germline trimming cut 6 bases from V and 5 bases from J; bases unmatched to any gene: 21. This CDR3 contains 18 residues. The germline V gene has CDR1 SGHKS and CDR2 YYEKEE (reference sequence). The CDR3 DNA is TGTGCCAGCACCCTTTGGGTTGGACAGGGTAACCGGAGGACTGAAGCTTTCTTT. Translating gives CASTLWVGQGNRRTEAFF.

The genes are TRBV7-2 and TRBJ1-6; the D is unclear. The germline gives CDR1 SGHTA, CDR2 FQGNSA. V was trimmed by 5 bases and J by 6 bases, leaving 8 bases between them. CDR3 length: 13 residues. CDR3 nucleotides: TGTGCCAGCAGCCCCTCGAGTAATTCACCCCTCCACTTT. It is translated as CASSPSSNSPLHF.

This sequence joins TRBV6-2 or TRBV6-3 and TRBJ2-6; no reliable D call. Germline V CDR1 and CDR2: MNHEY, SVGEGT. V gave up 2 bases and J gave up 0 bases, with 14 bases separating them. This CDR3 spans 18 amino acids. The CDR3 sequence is CASSYPPAADSGANVLTF. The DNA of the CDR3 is TGTGCCAGCAGTTACCCACCGGCGGCTGACTCTGGGGCCAACGTCCTGACTTTC.

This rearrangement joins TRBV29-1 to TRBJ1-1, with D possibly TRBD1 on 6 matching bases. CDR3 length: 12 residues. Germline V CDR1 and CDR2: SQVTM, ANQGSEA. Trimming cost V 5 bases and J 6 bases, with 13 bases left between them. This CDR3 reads CSVSRGVAEAFF. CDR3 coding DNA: TGCAGCGTTTCCAGGGGTGTCGCTGAAGCTTTCTTT.

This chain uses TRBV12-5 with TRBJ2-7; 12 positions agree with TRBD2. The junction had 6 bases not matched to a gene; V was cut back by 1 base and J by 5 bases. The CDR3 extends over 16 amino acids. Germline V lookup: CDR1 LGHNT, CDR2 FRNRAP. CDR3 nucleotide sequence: TGTGCTAGTGGTTTGGGGCTAGCGGGAGGGCCGGACGAGCAGTACTTC. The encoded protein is CASGLGLAGGPDEQYF. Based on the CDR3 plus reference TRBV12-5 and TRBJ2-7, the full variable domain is DARVTQTPRHKVTEMGQEVTMRCQPILGHNTVFWYRQTMMQGLELLAYFRNRAPLDDSGMPKDRFSAEMPDATLATLKIQPSEPRDSAVYFCASGLGLAGGPDEQYFGPGTRLTVT.

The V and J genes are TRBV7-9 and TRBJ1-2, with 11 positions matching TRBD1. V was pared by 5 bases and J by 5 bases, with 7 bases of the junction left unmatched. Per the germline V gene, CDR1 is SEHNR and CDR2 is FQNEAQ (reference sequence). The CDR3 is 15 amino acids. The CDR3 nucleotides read TGTGCCAGCAGCGACTGGGGACAGGGGGATTATGGCTACACCTTC. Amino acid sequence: CASSDWGQGDYGYTF.

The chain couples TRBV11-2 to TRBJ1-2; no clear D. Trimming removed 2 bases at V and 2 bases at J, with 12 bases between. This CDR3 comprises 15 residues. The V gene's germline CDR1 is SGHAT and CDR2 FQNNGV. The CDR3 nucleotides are TGTGCCAGCAGCTTATTAGGGAGGTGGAACTATGGCTACACCTTC. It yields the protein CASSLLGRWNYGYTF.

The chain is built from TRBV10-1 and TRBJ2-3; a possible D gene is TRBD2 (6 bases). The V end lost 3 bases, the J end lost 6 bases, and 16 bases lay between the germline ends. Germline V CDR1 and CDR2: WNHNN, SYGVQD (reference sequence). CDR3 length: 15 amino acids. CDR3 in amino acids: CASSDGGAPRDTQYF. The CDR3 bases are TGCGCCAGCAGTGATGGCGGGGCACCGAGGGATACGCAGTATTTT.

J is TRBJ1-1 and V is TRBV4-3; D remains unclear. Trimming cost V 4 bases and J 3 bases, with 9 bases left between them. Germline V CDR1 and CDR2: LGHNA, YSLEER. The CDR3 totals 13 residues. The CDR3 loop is CASSLAGDTEAFF. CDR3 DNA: TGCGCCAGCAGCCTCGCCGGGGACACTGAAGCTTTCTTT.

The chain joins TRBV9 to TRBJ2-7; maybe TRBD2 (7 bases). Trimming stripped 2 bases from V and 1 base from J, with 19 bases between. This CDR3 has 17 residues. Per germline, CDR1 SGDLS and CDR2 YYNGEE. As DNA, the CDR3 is TGTGCCAGCAGCGTTACAGGGAGGCTAGCGGATTCCTACGAGCAGTACTTC. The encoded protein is CASSVTGRLADSYEQYF.

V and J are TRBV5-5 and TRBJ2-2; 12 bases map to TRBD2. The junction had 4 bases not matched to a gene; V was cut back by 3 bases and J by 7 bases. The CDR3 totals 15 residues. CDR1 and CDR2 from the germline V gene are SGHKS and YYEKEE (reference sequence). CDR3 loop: CASSSTSGGVGELFF. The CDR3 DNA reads TGTGCCAGCAGCTCGACTAGCGGGGGAGTCGGGGAGCTGTTTTTT.